Below are 7 T cell receptor beta chains sequenced from a single sample in a study of cytomegalovirus exposure and HLA in healthy donors. Amplification used 60 Vbeta primers and 13 Jbeta primers. Data came from immunoSEQ multiplex PCR; TCRdb stores just in-frame clones and leaves some out. The profile shows about 160,000 clones, about 80% of them singletons. Sequenced: PBMCs. All receptors come from a man aged 50-60 years in good health and CMV-seropositive.

On this clone itself: The junction departs from germline at one end; a sequencing error may be responsible. The genes are TRBV5-1 and TRBJ2-3; tentative D call: TRBD1 (6 bases). In germline, CDR1 is SGHRS, CDR2 YFSETQ. This CDR3 is built from 17 residues. The CDR3: CASSSFYLQGSKDTQYF. Here the CDR3 DNA reads TGCGCCAGCAGCTCTTTCTACCTACAGGGTAGCAAAGATACGCAGTATTTT.

J is TRBJ2-3 and V is TRBV6-5, with TRBD2 matching 10 bases. Germline values: CDR1 MNHEY, CDR2 SVGAGI. CDR3 size: 15 residues. V was pared by 6 bases and J by 1 base, with 4 bases of the junction left unmatched. Here the CDR3 DNA reads TGTGCCAGCAGCCCTAGCGGGAGCCGCACAGATACGCAGTATTTT. Translated: CASSPSGSRTDTQYF.

The genes are TRBV5-6 and TRBJ2-1; D possibly corresponds to TRBD2 (6 bases). The ends were cut back, 1 base at V and 5 bases at J, with 13 bases in the middle. The CDR3 covers 15 residues. Germline V lookup: CDR1 SGHDT, CDR2 YYEEEE. The CDR3 reads CASSLYSGGHNEQFF. In DNA, the CDR3 is TGTGCCAGCAGCTTGTACTCCGGGGGACACAATGAGCAGTTCTTC.

The chain carries TRBV6-5 and TRBJ1-5, with D possibly matching TRBD1 (6 bases). CDR3 length equals 16 residues. With 4 bases removed from V and 0 bases from J, the gap between germline ends came to 13 bases. CDR1 MNHEY and CDR2 SVGAGI come from the germline V gene. The CDR3, as DNA: TGTGCCAGCAGTTCAGGACAGAGATATAGCAATCAGCCCCAGCATTTT. This gives the protein CASSSGQRYSNQPQHF.

This clone has a handful of counts. The chain combines TRBV7-3 with TRBJ1-2; TRBD1 agrees at 7 bases. V shed 0 bases and J 8 bases; nucleotides not matched to a gene: 3. The CDR3 is 13 residues long. The germline V gene encodes CDR1 SGHTA and CDR2 FQGTGA. The CDR3: CASSLTGGWGYTF. The CDR3 bases are TGTGCCAGCAGCTTAACAGGGGGCTGGGGCTACACCTTC.

The rearrangement links TRBV7-9 to TRBJ1-4, with TRBD1 as a possible D gene (6 bases). Trimming shortened V by 1 base and J by 8 bases, and 14 bases separated the two germline ends. CDR1 and CDR2 (germline): SEHNR, FQNEAQ (reference sequence). The CDR3 has 15 residues. CDR3 coding DNA: TGTGCCAGCAGCTTAGGGTGGGGGGGCGAAGAAAAACTGTTTTTT. Translated: CASSLGWGGEEKLFF.

V is TRBV4-1 and J is TRBJ2-5, with D uncertain. This CDR3 has 15 residues. Trimming shortened V by 0 bases and J by 2 bases, and 10 bases separated the two germline ends. Per germline, CDR1 MGHRA and CDR2 YSYEKL. The CDR3 region has the DNA TGCGCCAGCAGCCAAGATCTAAGTACTCAAGAGACCCAGTACTTC. Its protein product is CASSQDLSTQETQYF.